These T cell receptor beta chains were read from a single sample in a study of technical replicates of blood from a few donors. Method: immunoSEQ multiplex PCR; TCRdb's copy keeps in-frame clones and lacks some. Here the sample spans approximately 73,000 clones, around 93% being singletons. The sample comprised T cells isolated from PBMCs. The receptors here all came from a human donor in good health. Each CDR3 is given with its conserved first and last residue. D genes are given only for firm matches. Size is omitted from some rows. Given values are once, few, many or a class for expanded clones.

abundance: NA; d_gene: NA; v_gene: TRBV5-8; j_gene: TRBJ1-4; CDR3nt: TGTGCCAGCAGCTTGGGGGCGTGGGATGAAAAACTGTTTTTT; CDR3aa: CASSLGAWDEKLFF
abundance: NA; d_gene: TRBD2; v_gene: TRBV6-5; j_gene: TRBJ2-7; CDR3nt: TGTGCCAGCAGTTACCTAGGACTAGACGAGCAGTACTTC; CDR3aa: CASSYLGLDEQYF
abundance: NA; d_gene: NA; v_gene: TRBV30; j_gene: TRBJ1-1; CDR3nt: TGTGCCTGGAGTGTATGGGGCCCGAACACTGAAGCTTTCTTT; CDR3aa: CAWSVWGPNTEAFF
abundance: NA; d_gene: NA; v_gene: TRBV5-1; j_gene: TRBJ2-4; CDR3nt: TGCGCCAGCAGCTTGGGGCAGGGCAAAGGAAACATTCAGTACTTC; CDR3aa: CASSLGQGKGNIQYF
abundance: NA; d_gene: NA; v_gene: TRBV7-9; j_gene: TRBJ2-7; CDR3nt: TGTGCCAGCAGAGGGGAACCCTACGAGCAGTACTTC; CDR3aa: CASRGEPYEQYF
abundance: few; d_gene: NA; v_gene: TRBV2; j_gene: TRBJ1-2; CDR3nt: TGTGCCAGCAGTGATCAGGGTGTTCCCCTCTATGGCTACACCTTC; CDR3aa: CASSDQGVPLYGYTF
abundance: NA; d_gene: TRBD2; v_gene: TRBV29-1; j_gene: TRBJ2-1; CDR3nt: TGCAGCGTTGGATTAGCGGGAGTGGGTGACAATGAGCAGTTCTTC; CDR3aa: CSVGLAGVGDNEQFF
abundance: NA; d_gene: TRBD2; v_gene: TRBV19; j_gene: TRBJ2-7; CDR3nt: TGTGCCAGTAGTTCCGGGACTAGCGTATCCTACGAGCAGTACTTC; CDR3aa: CASSSGTSVSYEQYF
abundance: NA; d_gene: TRBD1; v_gene: TRBV6-5; j_gene: TRBJ1-5; CDR3nt: TGTGCCAGCAGGGACAGGGCTGGCAATCAGCCCCAGCATTTT; CDR3aa: CASRDRAGNQPQHF
abundance: NA; d_gene: NA; v_gene: TRBV5-1; j_gene: TRBJ2-2; CDR3nt: TGCGCCAGCAGCTTGTGGGGCGAGAACACCGGGGAGCTGTTTTTT; CDR3aa: CASSLWGENTGELFF
abundance: NA; d_gene: TRBD1; v_gene: TRBV9; j_gene: TRBJ2-3; CDR3nt: TGTGCCAGCAGCACCCGGACAGGGTACACAGATACGCAGTATTTT; CDR3aa: CASSTRTGYTDTQYF
abundance: NA; d_gene: TRBD2; v_gene: TRBV5-1; j_gene: TRBJ2-1; CDR3nt: TGCGCCAGCAGCTTGGAGGGACTAGCGGGACCTTACAATGAGCAGTTCTTC; CDR3aa: CASSLEGLAGPYNEQFF
abundance: NA; d_gene: NA; v_gene: TRBV6-1; j_gene: TRBJ1-4; CDR3nt: TGTGCCAGCAGGTGGTCGGGGAATGAAAAACTGTTTTTT; CDR3aa: CASRWSGNEKLFF
abundance: NA; d_gene: NA; v_gene: TRBV5-1; j_gene: TRBJ2-1; CDR3nt: TGCGCCAGCAGTTCACCCCAGGCGACCGATGAGCAGTTCTTC; CDR3aa: CASSSPQATDEQFF
abundance: NA; d_gene: NA; v_gene: TRBV7-9; j_gene: TRBJ1-1; CDR3nt: TGTGCCAGCAGCTTAGAACAATTGAACACTGAAGCTTTCTTT; CDR3aa: CASSLEQLNTEAFF
abundance: once; d_gene: TRBD1; v_gene: TRBV30; j_gene: TRBJ2-7; CDR3nt: TGTGCCTGGATGGCGACAGGGATCTACTTC; CDR3aa: CAWMATGIYF
abundance: NA; d_gene: TRBD2; v_gene: TRBV29-1; j_gene: TRBJ2-5; CDR3nt: TGCAGCGTCGCAGCGGGACTCAGAGAGACCCAGTACTTC; CDR3aa: CSVAAGLRETQYF
abundance: once; d_gene: TRBD1; v_gene: TRBV6-6; j_gene: TRBJ1-5; CDR3nt: TGTGCCACCGGGATAGGACAGGGGTATGGGTATGAGCCCCAGCATTTT; CDR3aa: CATGIGQGYGYEPQHF
abundance: NA; d_gene: TRBD2; v_gene: TRBV2; j_gene: TRBJ2-7; CDR3nt: TGTGCCACCCTGCCGTTAGCGGGAGATGGGAACGAGCAGTACTTC; CDR3aa: CATLPLAGDGNEQYF
abundance: NA; d_gene: NA; v_gene: TRBV7-9; j_gene: TRBJ2-5; CDR3nt: TGTGCCAGCAGCCAGGACCTAGCGAGAGAGACCCAGTACTTC; CDR3aa: CASSQDLARETQYF
abundance: NA; d_gene: TRBD2; v_gene: TRBV6-1; j_gene: TRBJ2-5; CDR3nt: TGTGCCAGCGGATGGGGAGGGGAATGGACCCAGTACTTC; CDR3aa: CASGWGGEWTQYF
abundance: NA; d_gene: TRBD2; v_gene: TRBV9; j_gene: TRBJ2-7; CDR3nt: TGTGCCAGCAGCGAGACTAGCGGGGGTTACGAGCAGTACTTC; CDR3aa: CASSETSGGYEQYF
abundance: NA; d_gene: TRBD1; v_gene: TRBV9; j_gene: TRBJ1-1; CDR3nt: TGTGCCAGCAGCCAAAATCCGGACAGGGCGCGATCTTACACTGAAGCTTTCTTT; CDR3aa: CASSQNPDRARSYTEAFF
abundance: NA; d_gene: NA; v_gene: TRBV27; j_gene: TRBJ2-7; CDR3nt: TGTGCCAGCAGTTTCGGGGACTTGACCTACGAGCAGTACTTC; CDR3aa: CASSFGDLTYEQYF
abundance: NA; d_gene: TRBD1; v_gene: TRBV5-8; j_gene: TRBJ1-2; CDR3nt: TGTGCCAGCAGCCAGGGACAGGGTAAAGGCTATGGCTACACCTTC; CDR3aa: CASSQGQGKGYGYTF
abundance: NA; d_gene: NA; v_gene: TRBV4-1; j_gene: TRBJ2-1; CDR3nt: TGCGCCAGCAGGGGCGGGTATTACAATGAGCAGTTCTTC; CDR3aa: CASRGGYYNEQFF
abundance: NA; d_gene: NA; v_gene: TRBV23-1; j_gene: TRBJ1-1; CDR3nt: TGCGCCAGCAGACATGAAGCTTTCTTT; CDR3aa: CASRHEAFF
abundance: NA; d_gene: NA; v_gene: TRBV6-5; j_gene: TRBJ2-7; CDR3nt: TGTGCCAGCAGACGCCCAACAGTGGACGAGCAGTACTTC; CDR3aa: CASRRPTVDEQYF
abundance: NA; d_gene: TRBD1; v_gene: TRBV27; j_gene: TRBJ1-2; CDR3nt: TGTGCCAGCAGTTTCTCTTATATCCCGGGACAGGGGAACTATGGCTACACCTTC; CDR3aa: CASSFSYIPGQGNYGYTF
abundance: NA; d_gene: NA; v_gene: TRBV5-1; j_gene: TRBJ2-3; CDR3nt: TGCGCCAGCGCGGCTCGGGATCACCAAACAGATACGCAGTATTTT; CDR3aa: CASAARDHQTDTQYF
abundance: NA; d_gene: NA; v_gene: TRBV6-1; j_gene: TRBJ1-1; CDR3nt: TGTGCCAGCAGTGATCCAGGGTTTAAGGGGAACACTGAAGCTTTCTTT; CDR3aa: CASSDPGFKGNTEAFF
abundance: NA; d_gene: TRBD1; v_gene: TRBV18; j_gene: TRBJ2-7; CDR3nt: TGTGCCAGCTCAAGCCGGGACAGGGACGAGCAGTACTTC; CDR3aa: CASSSRDRDEQYF
abundance: NA; d_gene: TRBD1; v_gene: TRBV6-6; j_gene: TRBJ2-5; CDR3nt: TGTGCCAGTACTTCCGGGACAGGGGGAGTTCGGACCCAGTACTTC; CDR3aa: CASTSGTGGVRTQYF
abundance: NA; d_gene: TRBD1; v_gene: TRBV10-2; j_gene: TRBJ2-7; CDR3nt: TGCGCCAGCAGGATACCTGACAGGGCCCACGAGCAGTACTTC; CDR3aa: CASRIPDRAHEQYF
abundance: NA; d_gene: NA; v_gene: TRBV15; j_gene: TRBJ2-4; CDR3nt: TGTGCCACCAGCAGAGATTCGAGAAACATTCAGTACTTC; CDR3aa: CATSRDSRNIQYF
abundance: NA; d_gene: NA; v_gene: TRBV5-1; j_gene: TRBJ1-1; CDR3nt: TGCGCCAGCAGCTTGGTTCCACAGGGCGGATTCGAAAGCACTGAAGCTTTCTTT; CDR3aa: CASSLVPQGGFESTEAFF
abundance: NA; d_gene: NA; v_gene: TRBV10-3; j_gene: TRBJ2-7; CDR3nt: TGTGCCATCAGCCAATCCGGGTCTTCCTACGAGCAGTACTTC; CDR3aa: CAISQSGSSYEQYF
abundance: NA; d_gene: NA; v_gene: TRBV5-4; j_gene: TRBJ2-1; CDR3nt: TGTGCCAGCAGCCCCCTTGGTGGACAGACCAATGAGCAGTTCTTC; CDR3aa: CASSPLGGQTNEQFF
abundance: NA; d_gene: TRBD1; v_gene: TRBV13; j_gene: TRBJ1-2; CDR3nt: TGTGCCAGCAGCTTCGTAAGGACGGGACAGGATGGCTACACCTTC; CDR3aa: CASSFVRTGQDGYTF
abundance: NA; d_gene: TRBD1; v_gene: TRBV28; j_gene: TRBJ2-7; CDR3nt: TGTGCCAGCAGATCTGGGGACAGGGCCTACGAGCAGTACTTC; CDR3aa: CASRSGDRAYEQYF
abundance: NA; d_gene: NA; v_gene: TRBV7-6; j_gene: TRBJ2-3; CDR3nt: TGTGCCAGCAGCTTTACGCAAGGAGACGAAAGCACAGATACGCAGTATTTT; CDR3aa: CASSFTQGDESTDTQYF
abundance: NA; d_gene: TRBD2; v_gene: TRBV11-3; j_gene: TRBJ2-3; CDR3nt: TGTGCCAGCAGCCACACTAGCGGGAGCACAGATACGCAGTATTTT; CDR3aa: CASSHTSGSTDTQYF
abundance: NA; d_gene: NA; v_gene: TRBV7-9; j_gene: TRBJ1-1; CDR3nt: TGTGCCAGCAGCCCCTTCTCGAACACTGAAGCTTTCTTT; CDR3aa: CASSPFSNTEAFF
abundance: NA; d_gene: NA; v_gene: TRBV18; j_gene: TRBJ1-2; CDR3nt: TGTGCCAGCTCACCACCGGGCCGCAGGGGTTTAGGCTACACCTTC; CDR3aa: CASSPPGRRGLGYTF
abundance: once; d_gene: NA; v_gene: TRBV5-1; j_gene: TRBJ1-2; CDR3nt: TGCGCCAGCAGCTTGGACGGGGGGTTCGATGGCTACACCTTC; CDR3aa: CASSLDGGFDGYTF
abundance: NA; d_gene: NA; v_gene: TRBV2; j_gene: TRBJ2-7; CDR3nt: TGTGCCAGTACCGGGACTCCTACCGGCCCCTACGAGCAGTACTTC; CDR3aa: CASTGTPTGPYEQYF
abundance: NA; d_gene: TRBD1; v_gene: TRBV19; j_gene: TRBJ1-5; CDR3nt: TGTGCCAGTAGTAGACAGGGCCAGCCAAATCAGCCCCAGCATTTT; CDR3aa: CASSRQGQPNQPQHF
abundance: NA; d_gene: NA; v_gene: TRBV2; j_gene: TRBJ2-7; CDR3nt: TGTGCCAGCAGTGAACGACTTCGGTACGAGCAGTACTTC; CDR3aa: CASSERLRYEQYF
abundance: NA; d_gene: NA; v_gene: TRBV6-6; j_gene: TRBJ1-2; CDR3nt: TGTGCCAGCAGTTACGAGGTCGACTATGGCTACACCTTC; CDR3aa: CASSYEVDYGYTF
abundance: NA; d_gene: NA; v_gene: TRBV4-1; j_gene: TRBJ1-5; CDR3nt: TGCGCCAGCAGCCAAGAAAGTCAGGGCAGGGCACAAGGACAGCCCCAGCATTTT; CDR3aa: CASSQESQGRAQGQPQHF
abundance: NA; d_gene: TRBD1; v_gene: TRBV4-2; j_gene: TRBJ1-2; CDR3nt: TGTGCCAGCAGCCAAGACTCGCAGGGGGCTGATGGCTACACCTTC; CDR3aa: CASSQDSQGADGYTF